The T cell receptor (beta chain) under discussion was sequenced for a study of cytomegalovirus exposure and HLA in healthy donors. Study observations and caveats: The study designated 164 TCR beta chains cytomegalovirus-associated. A later analysis found first-cohort TCR clusters tended to co-occur in the 90 to 150 validation repertoires.

Regarding this clone: Its antigen is as yet unknown.

V shed 3 bases and J shed 0 bases, with 18 bases lying between them. The CDR3 runs 18 residues. Germline CDR1 and CDR2: LGHNA and YSLEER. Sequencing used immunoSEQ multiplex PCR; TCRdb keeps in-frame clones, though not all of them. The sample has fewer than 120,000 clones, over 85% seen once; the top ten hold approximately 1.9%. The donors were members of the validation cohort, which comprised 120 subjects and was separate from the first cohort of about 700 subjects. The sample consisted of PBMCs. The chain links TRBV4-3 to TRBJ2-1; TRBD1 is a possible D gene (6 bases). The receptor comes from a woman aged 18-29 years in good health and CMV-seronegative. The CDR3 DNA reads as TGCGCCAGCAGCCAGGGTCCTTACAGGGCCTTCTCCTACAATGAGCAGTTCTTC. It translates to CASSQGPYRAFSYNEQFF.